The clone carrying this T cell receptor (beta chain) occurred once. In the original processing: Amplification of reference gene primers was used by the study to estimate nucleated cell counts. Assay used: immunoSEQ multiplex PCR; TCRdb lists only in-frame clones, some missing. That table furnishes V, J and clone size, whereas the DNA furnished D and trimming. The table has some 500,000 clones, roughly 90% seen once. These data come from a study of blood T cell repertoires in COVID-19. The V gene's germline CDR1 is WNHNN and CDR2 SYGVQD (reference sequence). This CDR3 has 13 amino acids. The V end was cut by 5 bases, the J end by 1 base, with 8 bases between.

What was sequenced was PBMCs or T cells enriched from blood (not recorded which). The source is a woman aged 40 to 50 who had recovered from COVID-19. The chain uses TRBV10-1 and TRBJ2-5; D gene uncertain. Here the CDR3 DNA reads TGCGCCAGCAGTTCGCAGATCCAAGAGACCCAGTACTTC. This gives the protein CASSSQIQETQYF.